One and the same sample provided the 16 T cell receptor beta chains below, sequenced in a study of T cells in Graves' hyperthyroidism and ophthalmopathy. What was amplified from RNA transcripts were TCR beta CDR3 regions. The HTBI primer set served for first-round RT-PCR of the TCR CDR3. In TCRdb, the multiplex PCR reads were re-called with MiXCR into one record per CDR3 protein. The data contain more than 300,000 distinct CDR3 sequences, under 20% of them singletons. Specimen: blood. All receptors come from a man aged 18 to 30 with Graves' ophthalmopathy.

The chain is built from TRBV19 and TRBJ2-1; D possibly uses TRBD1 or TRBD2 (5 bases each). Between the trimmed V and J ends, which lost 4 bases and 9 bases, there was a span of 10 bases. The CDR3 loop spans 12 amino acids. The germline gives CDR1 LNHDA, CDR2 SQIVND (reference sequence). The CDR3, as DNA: TGTGCCAGTAGTACTAGGGACGCTGAGCAGTTCTTC. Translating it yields CASSTRDAEQFF.

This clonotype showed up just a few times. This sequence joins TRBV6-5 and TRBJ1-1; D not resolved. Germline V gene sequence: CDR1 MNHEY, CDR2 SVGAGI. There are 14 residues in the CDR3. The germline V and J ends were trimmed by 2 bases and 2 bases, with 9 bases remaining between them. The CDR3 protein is CASSYGVLNTEAFF. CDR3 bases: TGTGCCAGCAGTTACGGGGTTCTTAACACTGAAGCTTTCTTT.

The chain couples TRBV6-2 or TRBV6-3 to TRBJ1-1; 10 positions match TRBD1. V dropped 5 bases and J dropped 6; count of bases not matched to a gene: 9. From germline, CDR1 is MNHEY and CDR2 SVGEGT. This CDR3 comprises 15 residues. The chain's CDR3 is CASSIRQGAFAEAFF. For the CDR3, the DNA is TGTGCCAGCAGTATCAGACAGGGGGCTTTTGCTGAAGCTTTCTTT.

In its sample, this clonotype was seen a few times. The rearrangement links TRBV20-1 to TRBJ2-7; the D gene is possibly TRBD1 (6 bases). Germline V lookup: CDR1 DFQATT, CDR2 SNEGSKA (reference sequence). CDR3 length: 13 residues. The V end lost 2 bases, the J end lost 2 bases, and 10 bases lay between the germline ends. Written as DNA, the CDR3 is TGCAGTGCTAGACAGGGGTTCCCCTACGAGCAGTACTTC. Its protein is CSARQGFPYEQYF.

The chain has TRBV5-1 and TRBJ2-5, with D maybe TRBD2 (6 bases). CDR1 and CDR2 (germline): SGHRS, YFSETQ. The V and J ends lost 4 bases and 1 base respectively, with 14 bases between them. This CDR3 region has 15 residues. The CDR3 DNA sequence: TGCGCCAGCAGCCCACTCCCGGGGGTCCAAGAGACCCAGTACTTC. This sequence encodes CASSPLPGVQETQYF.

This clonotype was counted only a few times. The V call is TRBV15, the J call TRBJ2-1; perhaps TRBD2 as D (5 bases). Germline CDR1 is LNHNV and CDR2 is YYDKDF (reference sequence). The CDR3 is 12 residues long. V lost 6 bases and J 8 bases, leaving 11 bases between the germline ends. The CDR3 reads CATSGPRDEQFF. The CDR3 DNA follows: TGTGCCACCAGTGGCCCGAGGGATGAGCAGTTCTTC.

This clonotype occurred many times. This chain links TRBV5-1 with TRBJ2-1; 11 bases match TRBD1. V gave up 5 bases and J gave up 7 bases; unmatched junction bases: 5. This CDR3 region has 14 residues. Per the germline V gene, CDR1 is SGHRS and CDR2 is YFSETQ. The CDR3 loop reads CASRGTGGLNEQFF. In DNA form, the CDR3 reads TGCGCCAGCAGAGGGACAGGGGGTTTGAATGAGCAGTTCTTC. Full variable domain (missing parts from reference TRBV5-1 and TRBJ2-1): KAGVTQTPRYLIKTRGQQVTLSCSPISGHRSVSWYQQTPGQGLQFLFEYFSETQRNKGNFPGRFSGRQFSNSRSEMNVSTLELGDSALYLCASRGTGGLNEQFFGPGTRLTVL.

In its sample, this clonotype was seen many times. Written as DNA, the CDR3 is TGTGCCAGCAGTTTGGAGGATACGCAGTATTTT. Its translation is CASSLEDTQYF. This rearrangement joins TRBV11-2 to TRBJ2-3, with no clear D. CDR1 is SGHAT and CDR2 is FQNNGV in the germline V gene. This CDR3 has 11 residues. V gave up 6 bases and J gave up 6 bases, with 7 bases separating them.

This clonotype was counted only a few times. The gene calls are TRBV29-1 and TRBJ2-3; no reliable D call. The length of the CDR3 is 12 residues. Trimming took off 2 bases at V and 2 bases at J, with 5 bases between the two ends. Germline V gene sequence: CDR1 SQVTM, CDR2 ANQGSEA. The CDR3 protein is CSVEPLTDTQYF. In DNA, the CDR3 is TGCAGCGTTGAACCCCTCACAGATACGCAGTATTTT.

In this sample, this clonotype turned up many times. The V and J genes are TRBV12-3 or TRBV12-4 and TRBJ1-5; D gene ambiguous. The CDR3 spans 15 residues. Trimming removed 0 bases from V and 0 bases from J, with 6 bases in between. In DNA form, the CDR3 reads TGTGCCAGCAGTTTAGCGCAGGTTAGCAATCAGCCCCAGCATTTT. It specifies CASSLAQVSNQPQHF.

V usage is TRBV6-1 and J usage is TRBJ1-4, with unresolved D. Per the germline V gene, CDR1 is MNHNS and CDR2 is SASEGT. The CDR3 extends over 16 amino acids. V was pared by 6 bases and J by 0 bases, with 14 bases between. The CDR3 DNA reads TGTGCCAGCAGCCCTCGAAGTCGGCCAACTAATGAAAAACTGTTTTTT. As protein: CASSPRSRPTNEKLFF.

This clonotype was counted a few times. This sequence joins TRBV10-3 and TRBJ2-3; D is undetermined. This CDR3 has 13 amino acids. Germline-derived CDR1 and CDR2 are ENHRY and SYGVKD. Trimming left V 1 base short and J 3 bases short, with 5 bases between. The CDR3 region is CAISEYSTDTQYF. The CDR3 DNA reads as TGTGCCATCAGTGAGTACTCAACAGATACGCAGTATTTT.

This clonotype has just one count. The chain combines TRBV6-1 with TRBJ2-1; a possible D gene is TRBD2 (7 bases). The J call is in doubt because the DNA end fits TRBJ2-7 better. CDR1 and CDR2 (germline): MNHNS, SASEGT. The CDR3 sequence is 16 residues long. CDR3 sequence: CASSERGGASYNEQYF. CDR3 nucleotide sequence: TGTGCCAGCAGCGAGAGAGGGGGGGCCTCCTACAATGAGCAGTACTTC.

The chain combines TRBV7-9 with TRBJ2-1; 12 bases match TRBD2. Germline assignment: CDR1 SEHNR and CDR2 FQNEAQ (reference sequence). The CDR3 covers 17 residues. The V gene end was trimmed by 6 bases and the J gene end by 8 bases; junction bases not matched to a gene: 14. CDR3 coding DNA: TGTGCCAGCAGTCGGGACTCTAGCGGGGGGGCCGGGGATGAGCAGTTCTTC. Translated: CASSRDSSGGAGDEQFF. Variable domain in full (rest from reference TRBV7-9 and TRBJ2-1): DTGVSQNPRHKITKRGQNVTFRCDPISEHNRLYWYRQTLGQGPEFLTYFQNEAQLEKSRLLSDRFSAERPKGSFSTLEIQRTEQGDSAMYLCASSRDSSGGAGDEQFFGPGTRLTVL.

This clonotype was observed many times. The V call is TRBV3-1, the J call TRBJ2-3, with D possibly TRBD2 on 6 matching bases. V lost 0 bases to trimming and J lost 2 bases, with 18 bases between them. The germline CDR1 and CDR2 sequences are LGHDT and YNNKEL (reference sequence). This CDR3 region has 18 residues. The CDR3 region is CASSQDTLLGGNTDTQYF. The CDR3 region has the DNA TGTGCCAGCAGCCAAGATACCCTATTGGGCGGGAACACAGATACGCAGTATTTT.

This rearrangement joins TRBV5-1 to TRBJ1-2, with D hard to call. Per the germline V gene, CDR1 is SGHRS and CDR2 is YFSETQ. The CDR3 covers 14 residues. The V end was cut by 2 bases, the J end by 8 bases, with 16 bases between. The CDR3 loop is CASSFARSLEGYTF. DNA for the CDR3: TGCGCCAGCAGCTTCGCACGGTCCCTTGAAGGCTACACCTTC.